Shown below are 17 T cell receptor beta chains from a single sample sequenced in a study of blood T cell repertoires in COVID-19. Libraries were prepared by immunoSEQ multiplex PCR; TCRdb keeps only in-frame clonotypes and omits some of them. The top ten clones hold roughly 6.5% of a sample with some 210,000 clones, around 90% of them seen once. Sequenced input: peripheral blood. The receptors originated from a man aged 55-75 years who had recovered from COVID-19.

The rearrangement links TRBV7-2 to TRBJ1-1; 8 bases fit TRBD1. From germline, CDR1 is SGHTA and CDR2 FQGNSA. J lost 4 bases, V lost 5 bases, and 3 bases had no gene match. The CDR3 is 13 amino acids. The CDR3 DNA reads as TGTGCCAGCAGCGTTACAGGGGGCACTGAAGCTTTCTTT. Translating gives CASSVTGGTEAFF.

The chain couples TRBV1 to TRBJ2-5; the DNA was not used to check the table's D call, TRBD2. TRBV1 is classified as a pseudogene. There are 14 residues in the CDR3. The CDR3 nucleotides read TGCACCAGCAGCCCCACTAGCGGGTCACAGACCCAGTACTTC. It yields the protein CTSSPTSGSQTQYF.

The rearrangement links TRBV7-7 to TRBJ2-5; D is uncertain. Germline V CDR1 and CDR2: SSHAT, FNYEAQ (reference sequence). This CDR3 has 11 residues. V was cut by 3 bases and J by 5 bases, with 4 bases left in between. CDR3 DNA: TGTGCCAGCAGCTTCGGGGAGACCCAGTACTTC. Protein product: CASSFGETQYF.

The rearrangement joins TRBV18 to TRBJ2-3, with TRBD2 matching 8 bases. V gave up 10 bases and J gave up 0 bases; unmatched junction bases: 9. CDR3 length: 15 residues. From germline, CDR1 is KGHSH and CDR2 LQKENI. The CDR3 loop reads CANRVSGTSTDTQYF. The CDR3 DNA reads TGTGCCAACCGGGTTAGCGGGACTAGCACAGATACGCAGTATTTT. Full variable domain (outside the CDR3, taken from reference TRBV18 and TRBJ2-3): NAGVMQNPRHLVRRRGQEARLRCSPMKGHSHVYWYRQLPEEGLKFMVYLQKENIIDESGMPKERFSAEFPKEGPSILRIQQVVRGDSAAYFCANRVSGTSTDTQYFGPGTRLTVL.

The J gene is TRBJ1-2, the V gene TRBV3-1 (or the pseudogene TRBV3-2); 7 nucleotides line up with TRBD1. Germline values: CDR1 LGHDT, CDR2 YNNKEL (reference sequence). CDR3 length: 16 residues. The junction had 10 bases not matched to a gene; V was cut back by 2 bases and J by 4 bases. The CDR3 DNA reads as TGTGCCAGCAGCCAAAAAAGGGACAGCCGGATCTATGGCTACACCTTC. Its protein product is CASSQKRDSRIYGYTF.

Comments on this clone: Compared with germline, one end of the junction differs, possibly owing to a read error. The chain employs TRBV18 and TRBJ2-2; TRBD2 might be the D (6 bases). The germline CDR1 and CDR2 sequences are KGHSH and LQKENI. There are 16 residues in the CDR3. This CDR3 is CASSPFGGANTGELFF. The CDR3 nucleotides are TGTGCCAGCTCCCCGTTCGGGGGAGCGAATACCGGGGAGCTGTTTTTT.

This clone has only one observation. This chain connects TRBV5-1 to TRBJ2-2; 14 positions match TRBD2. Germline trimming cut 4 bases from V and 6 bases from J; bases unmatched to any gene: 5. The germline V gene has CDR1 SGHRS and CDR2 YFSETQ. This CDR3 has 16 residues. The CDR3 DNA reads as TGCGCCAGCAGCACGACTAGCGGGGGGGCAGCCGGGGAGCTGTTTTTT. Encoded protein: CASSTTSGGAAGELFF. The entire variable domain, with the rest obtained from reference TRBV5-1 and TRBJ2-2, is as follows: KAGVTQTPRYLIKTRGQQVTLSCSPISGHRSVSWYQQTPGQGLQFLFEYFSETQRNKGNFPGRFSGRQFSNSRSEMNVSTLELGDSALYLCASSTTSGGAAGELFFGEGSRLTVL.

DNA for the CDR3: TGTGCCAGCAGCTTAGACCCAGGGGTTTCACCCCTCCACTTT. Protein: CASSLDPGVSPLHF. The chain couples TRBV11-2 to TRBJ1-6; tentative D call: TRBD1 (6 bases). Germline V gene lookup returns CDR1 SGHAT and CDR2 FQNNGV. The CDR3 is 14 amino acids. V lost 0 bases, J lost 9 bases, and 9 bases lay in between.

The rearrangement joins TRBV7-3 to TRBJ2-7; TRBD1 might be the D (6 bases). V lost 2 bases, J lost 6 bases, and 11 bases lay in between. Germline V gives CDR1 SGHTA, CDR2 FQGTGA. CDR3 length: 13 residues. CDR3 amino acids: CASSLAQGSEQYF. The DNA of the CDR3 is TGTGCCAGCAGCTTAGCGCAGGGGAGCGAGCAGTACTTC.

This chain uses TRBV1 with TRBJ2-1; TRBD2, the table's D call, lacks a check against the DNA. TRBV1 constitutes a pseudogene. The CDR3 extends over 19 amino acids. CDR3 loop: CTSSQPGLAGLSSYNEQFF. The CDR3 bases are TGCACCAGCAGCCAGCCGGGACTAGCGGGGCTAAGCTCCTACAATGAGCAGTTCTTC.

This chain joins TRBV18 and TRBJ2-3; tentatively, D is TRBD1 (5 bases). V was trimmed by 0 bases and J by 3 bases, leaving 7 bases between them. CDR1 is KGHSH and CDR2 is LQKENI in the germline V gene. The length of the CDR3 is 14 residues. CDR3 bases: TGTGCCAGCTCACCACCAGGGGTGACAGATACGCAGTATTTT. It yields the protein CASSPPGVTDTQYF.

The chain recombines TRBV30 with TRBJ1-2; D is ambiguous. In germline, CDR1 is GTSNPN, CDR2 SVGIG (reference sequence). Trimming cost V 5 bases and J 4 bases, with 11 bases left between them. This CDR3 is 12 amino acids long. The CDR3 DNA sequence: TGTGCCTGGTCGAAACAGTCCTATGGCTACACCTTC. Protein: CAWSKQSYGYTF.

The CDR3 protein is CASSKKGGVNLPGLGNQPQHF. The CDR3 DNA reads as TGTGCCAGCAGCAAAAAAGGGGGGGTGAATCTCCCGGGCCTGGGCAATCAGCCCCAGCATTTT. The rearrangement joins TRBV21-1 to TRBJ1-5. TRBV21-1 is deemed a pseudogene. The CDR3 is made up of 21 amino acids.

V usage is TRBV7-6 and J usage is TRBJ1-2; 12 nucleotides line up with TRBD1. V gave up 5 bases and J gave up 4 bases; unmatched junction bases: 8. The V gene's germline CDR1 is SGHVS and CDR2 FNYEAQ. The CDR3 spans 16 residues. In DNA form, the CDR3 reads TGTGCCAGCAGCGCCGGGACAGGGGGCGGGAGCTATGGCTACACCTTC. Amino acids: CASSAGTGGGSYGYTF.

This sequence joins TRBV18 and TRBJ1-6; TRBD1 agrees at 8 bases. CDR1 is KGHSH, CDR2 LQKENI, per germline. The V segment lost 5 bases and the J segment 9 bases; nucleotides outside the gene matches: 6. This CDR3 contains 14 residues. CDR3 nucleotide sequence: TGTGCCAGCTCATCCGACAGGGGAGGTTCACCCCTCCACTTT. Protein: CASSSDRGGSPLHF.

The genes are TRBV28 and TRBJ2-2; weak D call: TRBD2 (7 bases). The germline V gene has CDR1 MDHEN and CDR2 SYDVKM. V was cut by 8 bases and J by 4 bases, with 17 bases left in between. The CDR3 has 15 residues. The CDR3 nucleotides read TGTGCCAGCTCCCCGGGGGGCCTGGGCACCGGGGAGCTGTTTTTT. This translates into CASSPGGLGTGELFF.

The rearrangement joins TRBV28 to TRBJ1-6, with D possibly TRBD1 on 6 matching bases. This CDR3 has 15 amino acids. Germline CDR1 MDHEN, CDR2 SYDVKM. Trimming took 7 bases from V and 8 from J, leaving 18 bases between them. The DNA for the CDR3 is TGTGCCAGCACAGGGGAGGGCCGCTTGGATTCACCCCTCCACTTT. It translates to CASTGEGRLDSPLHF.